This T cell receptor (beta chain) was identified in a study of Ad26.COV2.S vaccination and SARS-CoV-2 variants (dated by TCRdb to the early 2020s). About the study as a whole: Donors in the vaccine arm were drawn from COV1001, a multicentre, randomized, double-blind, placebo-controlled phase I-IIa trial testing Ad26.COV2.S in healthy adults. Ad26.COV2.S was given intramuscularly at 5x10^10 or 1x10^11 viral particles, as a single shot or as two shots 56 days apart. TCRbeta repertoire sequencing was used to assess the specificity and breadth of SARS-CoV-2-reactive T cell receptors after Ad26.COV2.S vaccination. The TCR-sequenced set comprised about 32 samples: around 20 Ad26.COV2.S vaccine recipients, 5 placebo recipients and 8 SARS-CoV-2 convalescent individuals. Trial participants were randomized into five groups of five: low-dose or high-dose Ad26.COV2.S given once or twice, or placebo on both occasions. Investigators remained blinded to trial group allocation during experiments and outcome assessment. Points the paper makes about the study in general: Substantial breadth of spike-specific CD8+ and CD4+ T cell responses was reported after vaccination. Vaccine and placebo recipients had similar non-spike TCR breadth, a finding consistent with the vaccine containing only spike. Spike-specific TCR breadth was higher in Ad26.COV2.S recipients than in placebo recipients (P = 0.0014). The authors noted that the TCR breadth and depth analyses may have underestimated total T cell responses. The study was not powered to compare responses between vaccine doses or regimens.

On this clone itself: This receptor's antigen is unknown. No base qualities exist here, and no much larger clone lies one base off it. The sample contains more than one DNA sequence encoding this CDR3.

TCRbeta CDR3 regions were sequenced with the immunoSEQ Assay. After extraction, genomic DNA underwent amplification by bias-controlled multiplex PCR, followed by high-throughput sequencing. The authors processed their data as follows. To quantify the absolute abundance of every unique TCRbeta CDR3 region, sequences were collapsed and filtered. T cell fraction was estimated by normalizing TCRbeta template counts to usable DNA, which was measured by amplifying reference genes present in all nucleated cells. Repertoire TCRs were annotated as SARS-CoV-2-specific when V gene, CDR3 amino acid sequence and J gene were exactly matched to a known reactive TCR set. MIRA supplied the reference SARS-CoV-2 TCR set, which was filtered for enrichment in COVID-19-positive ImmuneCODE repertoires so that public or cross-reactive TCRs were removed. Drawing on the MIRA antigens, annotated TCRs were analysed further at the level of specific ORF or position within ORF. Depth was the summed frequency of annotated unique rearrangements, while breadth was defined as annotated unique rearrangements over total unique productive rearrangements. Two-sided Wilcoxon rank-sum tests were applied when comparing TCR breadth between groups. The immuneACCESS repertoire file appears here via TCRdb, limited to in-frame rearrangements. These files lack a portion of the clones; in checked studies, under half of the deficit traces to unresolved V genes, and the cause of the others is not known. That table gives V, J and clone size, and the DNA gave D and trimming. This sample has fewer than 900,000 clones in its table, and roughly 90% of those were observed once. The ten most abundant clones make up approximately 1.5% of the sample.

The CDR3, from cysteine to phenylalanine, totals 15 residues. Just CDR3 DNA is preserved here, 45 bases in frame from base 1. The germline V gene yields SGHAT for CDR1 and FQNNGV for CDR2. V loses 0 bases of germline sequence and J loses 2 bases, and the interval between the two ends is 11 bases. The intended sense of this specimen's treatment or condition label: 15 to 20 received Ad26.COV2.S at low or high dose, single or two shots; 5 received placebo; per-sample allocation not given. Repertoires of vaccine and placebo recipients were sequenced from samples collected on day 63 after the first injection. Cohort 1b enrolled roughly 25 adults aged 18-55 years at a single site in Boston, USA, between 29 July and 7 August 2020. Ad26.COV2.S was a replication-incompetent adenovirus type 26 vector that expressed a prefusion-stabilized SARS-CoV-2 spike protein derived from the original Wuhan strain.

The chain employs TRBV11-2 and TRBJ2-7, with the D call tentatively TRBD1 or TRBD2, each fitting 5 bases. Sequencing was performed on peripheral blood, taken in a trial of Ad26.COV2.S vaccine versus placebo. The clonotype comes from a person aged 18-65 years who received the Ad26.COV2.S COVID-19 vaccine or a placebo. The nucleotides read TGTGCCAGCAGCTTAGAAACGGGGCATACCTACGAGCAGTACTTC. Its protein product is CASSLETGHTYEQYF.